Listed here are 28 T cell receptor beta chains from one sample, sequenced in a study of shared clonotypes between healthy human individuals (TCRdb year 2020). CD8 naive samples were CD45RO-negative cells positively selected for CCR7, giving a CD45RA+CCR7+ population that excluded TemRA cells. Library preparation was by the immunoSEQ multiplex PCR assay. TCRdb provides this immuneACCESS table in a form limited to in-frame rearrangements. Some clones are lacking; in checked studies, under half of them reflect an unresolved V gene, and why the rest are absent is not known. This sample lists fewer than 700,000 clones; approximately 95% were detected once. The ten largest clones represent around 0.12% of the sample. The sample consisted of naive CD8+ T cells sorted from blood. The cell subset or site tag for this specimen amounts to: CD45RA+CCR7+. The origin of the receptors is a woman in her thirties in good health.

Remarks on this clone: Other DNA variants within this sample encode the same CDR3. This chain connects TRBV28 to TRBJ1-3, with 7 bases lining up with TRBD1. Germline V CDR1 and CDR2: MDHEN, SYDVKM. Germline trimming cut 5 bases from V and 0 bases from J; bases unmatched to any gene: 4. The CDR3 runs 15 residues. CDR3 in amino acids: CASSLGDSSGNTIYF. DNA of the CDR3: TGTGCCAGCAGTCTGGGGGACAGCTCTGGAAACACCATATATTTT.

The chain recombines TRBV19 with TRBJ2-2; 9 nucleotides match TRBD1. Per germline, CDR1 LNHDA and CDR2 SQIVND (reference sequence). The V segment lost 3 bases and the J segment 3 bases; nucleotides outside the gene matches: 5. The CDR3 covers 16 residues. This CDR3 is CASSIDGTGYTGELFF. DNA for the CDR3: TGTGCCAGTAGTATCGATGGGACAGGGTACACCGGGGAGCTGTTTTTT.

This clone was seen once. The chain is built from TRBV27 and TRBJ2-1, with D unclear. Germline-derived CDR1 and CDR2 are MNHEY and SMNVEV (reference sequence). The CDR3 has 16 residues. Trimming took 0 bases from V and 6 from J, leaving 15 bases between them. CDR3 sequence (DNA): TGTGCCAGCAGTTTATCGTCCGGGTCTGCGGCCAATGAGCAGTTCTTC. Its protein product is CASSLSSGSAANEQFF.

The rearrangement links TRBV7-9 to TRBJ2-2, with D maybe TRBD1 (5 bases). The CDR3 totals 12 residues. Trimming took 9 bases from V and 4 from J, leaving 9 bases between them. Germline V gives CDR1 SEHNR, CDR2 FQNEAQ (reference sequence). The CDR3 reads CARRQSTGELFF. The CDR3 DNA reads TGTGCCAGAAGACAGTCCACCGGGGAGCTGTTTTTT.

CDR3 nucleotide sequence: TGCGCCAGCAGCCACGGACAGGGGTACGAGCAGTACTTC. This sequence encodes CASSHGQGYEQYF. This chain links TRBV4-1 with TRBJ2-7; 9 nucleotides agree with TRBD1. CDR1 and CDR2 (germline): MGHRA, YSYEKL. This CDR3 comprises 13 residues. The junction had 1 base not matched to a gene; V was cut back by 3 bases and J by 4 bases.

The chain recombines TRBV6-5 with TRBJ2-5; possibly TRBD1 or TRBD2 for D (6 bases each). Germline CDR1 reads MNHEY; CDR2 reads SVGAGI. CDR3 length: 14 residues. V lost 8 bases and J lost 2, with 15 bases in between. CDR3 DNA: TGTGCCAGCTCCGGGAGACAGGTTCAAGAGACCCAGTACTTC. Translating gives CASSGRQVQETQYF.

The chain has TRBV5-4 and TRBJ2-7; TRBD2 agrees at 10 bases. Per germline, CDR1 SGHNT and CDR2 YYREEE (reference sequence). With V trimmed by 1 base and J by 3 bases, 4 bases remained unmatched. The CDR3 has 15 residues. CDR3 protein: CASSLRAGGFYEQYF. CDR3 nucleotide sequence: TGTGCCAGCAGCTTGCGAGCGGGAGGGTTCTACGAGCAGTACTTC.

The J gene is TRBJ2-2, the V gene TRBV5-6; possibly TRBD2 for D (6 bases). CDR3 length: 14 amino acids. The germline V gene has CDR1 SGHDT and CDR2 YYEEEE. Trimming cost V 6 bases and J 3 bases, with 12 bases left between them. CDR3 protein: CASTWGEYTGELFF. The CDR3, as DNA: TGTGCCAGCACCTGGGGGGAGTACACCGGGGAGCTGTTTTTT. Using reference TRBV5-6 and TRBJ2-2 for the parts outside the CDR3, the full variable domain is DAGVTQSPTHLIKTRGQQVTLRCSPKSGHDTVSWYQQALGQGPQFIFQYYEEEERQRGNFPDRFSGHQFPNYSSELNVNALLLGDSALYLCASTWGEYTGELFFGEGSRLTVL.

About this clone: Distinct nucleotide sequences in the sample also encode this CDR3. The chain has TRBV28 and TRBJ2-6; D is undetermined. CDR1 is MDHEN, CDR2 SYDVKM, per germline. The CDR3 is 18 residues long. V gave up 5 bases and J gave up 0 bases, with 17 bases separating them. The CDR3, as DNA: TGTGCCAGCAGTCCTATCAAGTCCCCCGACTCTGGGGCCAACGTCCTGACTTTC. Protein sequence: CASSPIKSPDSGANVLTF.

A single count supports this clone. The rearrangement links TRBV27 to TRBJ2-1, with unresolved D. CDR3 size: 13 residues. The germline V and J ends were trimmed by 4 bases and 7 bases, with 11 bases remaining between them. Germline CDR1 and CDR2: MNHEY and SMNVEV (reference sequence). CDR3 sequence (DNA): TGTGCCAGCAGTTCCCGAACGATAAATGAGCAGTTCTTC. Protein product: CASSSRTINEQFF.

The chain links TRBV2 to TRBJ2-5; 7 nucleotides line up with TRBD1. The J call may be incorrect, as the DNA end agrees better with TRBJ2-7. The CDR3 length is 15 residues. Germline V gene lookup returns CDR1 SNHLY and CDR2 FYNNEI. Here the CDR3 reads CASSGNYRGSYEQYF. CDR3 nucleotide sequence: TGTGCCAGCAGTGGAAATTACAGGGGTTCCTACGAGCAGTACTTC.

The chain couples TRBV27 to TRBJ2-7, with TRBD2 identical over 12 bases. With V trimmed by 7 bases and J by 4 bases, 5 bases remained unmatched. This CDR3 is built from 14 residues. CDR1 MNHEY and CDR2 SMNVEV come from the germline V gene (reference sequence). CDR3 bases: TGTGCCAGCACCATGACTAGCGGGAGTTACGAGCAGTACTTC. As protein: CASTMTSGSYEQYF.

This clone has just a few counts. The rearrangement joins TRBV7-6 to TRBJ2-7; TRBD2 might be the D (6 bases). CDR1 and CDR2 from the germline V gene are SGHVS and FNYEAQ. The V end was cut by 5 bases, the J end by 7 bases, with 12 bases between. The CDR3 covers 12 residues. The CDR3 spells CASSGDSLEQYF. CDR3 DNA sequence: TGTGCCAGCAGCGGGGACTCCCTAGAGCAGTACTTC.

This clone has just one count. The sample carries other DNA sequences with the same CDR3. The chain links TRBV11-2 to TRBJ2-3; D not resolved. There are 13 residues in the CDR3. The ends were cut back, 1 base at V and 6 bases at J, with 8 bases in the middle. Germline-derived CDR1 and CDR2 are SGHAT and FQNNGV. CDR3 bases: TGTGCCAGCAGCTTAGGGGTGGGCGATACGCAGTATTTT. Protein: CASSLGVGDTQYF.

The chain joins TRBV7-9 to TRBJ2-7; TRBD1 agrees at 7 bases. Losses at the gene ends were 1 base for V and 2 bases for J; bases not matched to a gene: 5. The CDR3 spans 15 residues. Germline V lookup: CDR1 SEHNR, CDR2 FQNEAQ (reference sequence). CDR3: CASSLGDRSPYEQYF. The DNA of the CDR3 is TGTGCCAGCAGCTTAGGGGACAGAAGTCCCTACGAGCAGTACTTC.

The rearrangement joins TRBV6-6 to TRBJ2-7, with 8 bases fitting TRBD1. In germline, CDR1 is MNHNY, CDR2 SVGAGI (reference sequence). V was pared by 4 bases and J by 3 bases, with 5 bases of the junction left unmatched. The CDR3 length is 14 residues. The CDR3 spells CASSSGTGDYEQYF. For the CDR3, the DNA is TGTGCCAGCAGTTCCGGGACAGGCGACTACGAGCAGTACTTC.

V and J are TRBV9 and TRBJ2-1, with 7 nucleotides matching TRBD2. V shed 3 bases, J shed 1 base, and the junction held 10 bases outside the gene matches. CDR3 length: 17 residues. Germline values: CDR1 SGDLS, CDR2 YYNGEE. The CDR3 loop is CASSDPMAGESYNEQFF. DNA of the CDR3: TGTGCCAGCAGCGATCCCATGGCGGGAGAGTCCTACAATGAGCAGTTCTTC.

The chain uses TRBV29-1 and TRBJ2-1, with no clear D. V lost 6 bases, J lost 0 bases, and 9 bases lay in between. The CDR3 is made up of 13 amino acids. Germline assignment: CDR1 SQVTM and CDR2 ANQGSEA. The CDR3: CSVRKSSYNEQFF. CDR3 in DNA: TGCAGCGTCCGTAAGAGCTCCTACAATGAGCAGTTCTTC.

This clone was counted once. The chain is built from TRBV30 and TRBJ2-3, with no clear D. Between the trimmed V and J ends, which lost 4 bases and 0 bases, there was a span of 11 bases. There are 14 residues in the CDR3. CDR1 is GTSNPN and CDR2 is SVGIG in the germline V gene (reference sequence). CDR3 sequence reads: CAWTPETSTDTQYF. The CDR3 DNA follows: TGTGCCTGGACCCCGGAAACTAGCACAGATACGCAGTATTTT.

The chain combines TRBV13 with TRBJ2-7, with 9 bases aligning to TRBD2. In germline, CDR1 is PRHDT, CDR2 FYEKMQ (reference sequence). Trimming cost V 5 bases and J 3 bases; bases outside gene matches: 5. CDR3 length equals 14 residues. CDR3 loop: CASSPSTSGYEQYF. The CDR3 DNA is TGTGCCAGCAGCCCATCGACTAGCGGCTACGAGCAGTACTTC.

The chain is built from TRBV29-1 and TRBJ2-5; no clear D. CDR3 length equals 14 residues. The germline V gene has CDR1 SQVTM and CDR2 ANQGSEA. V was pared by 7 bases and J by 5 bases, with 20 bases between. Here the CDR3 reads CSGVDSKDGETQYF. The CDR3 DNA reads TGCAGCGGCGTAGACTCAAAAGATGGGGAGACCCAGTACTTC.

The rearrangement uses TRBV2 and TRBJ2-2, with D perhaps matching TRBD2 (5 bases). Germline V gene data show CDR1 as SNHLY and CDR2 as FYNNEI. The CDR3 runs 15 residues. The DNA for the CDR3 is TGTGCTGCAGGTGGTATGCGGGTACCCACCGGGGAGCTGTTTTTT. Amino acid sequence: CAAGGMRVPTGELFF.

This clone was seen once. This chain connects TRBV7-6 to TRBJ2-7, with a weak D call TRBD1 (5 bases). Trimming removed 2 bases from V and 4 bases from J, with 9 bases in between. The CDR3 sequence is 13 residues long. The V gene's germline CDR1 is SGHVS and CDR2 FNYEAQ. The CDR3 bases are TGTGCCAGCAGCTTATGGACAAGTTACGAGCAGTACTTC. The encoded protein is CASSLWTSYEQYF.

This rearrangement joins TRBV20-1 to TRBJ2-7; D is unclear. V was shortened by 5 bases and J by 3 bases, with 8 bases between the two germline ends. CDR3 length: 11 residues. CDR1 and CDR2 (germline): DFQATT, SNEGSKA (reference sequence). The CDR3, as DNA: TGCAGTGCTCTATTTGGCTACGAGCAGTACTTC. This sequence encodes CSALFGYEQYF.

The chain combines TRBV5-1 with TRBJ2-7; D remains unclear. The CDR3 spans 13 residues. V gave up 4 bases and J gave up 1 base, with 9 bases separating them. The germline V gene has CDR1 SGHRS and CDR2 YFSETQ. The CDR3 coding sequence is TGCGCCAGCAGCCCACCCAGTTCCTACGAGCAGTACTTC. Protein: CASSPPSSYEQYF.

Details on this clone: The sample holds other DNA sequences that translate to the same CDR3. The chain couples TRBV27 to TRBJ2-1; no clear D gene. The CDR3 is 13 amino acids. CDR1 MNHEY and CDR2 SMNVEV come from the germline V gene (reference sequence). Trimming removed 1 base from V and 7 bases from J, with 8 bases in between. As DNA, the CDR3 is TGTGCCAGCAGTTTATACCCCGGGAATGAGCAGTTCTTC. As protein: CASSLYPGNEQFF.

This clone was counted a single time. This chain links TRBV9 with TRBJ2-5; TRBD2 agrees at 8 bases. The CDR3 consists of 14 residues. In germline, CDR1 is SGDLS, CDR2 YYNGEE. V lost 3 bases and J lost 2; bases outside the gene matches: 3. CDR3 amino acids: CASSGLANQETQYF. In DNA, the CDR3 is TGTGCCAGCAGCGGACTAGCGAATCAAGAGACCCAGTACTTC.

This clone was detected only once. The genes are TRBV27 and TRBJ2-5; D is undetermined. The V end lost 3 bases, the J end lost 1 base, and 12 bases lay between the germline ends. CDR1 MNHEY and CDR2 SMNVEV come from the germline V gene (reference sequence). The CDR3 extends over 15 amino acids. The CDR3 region has the DNA TGTGCCAGCAGTTTCGGACCCCCTGCCCAAGAGACCCAGTACTTC. Translated, it gives CASSFGPPAQETQYF.